There are a few counts of the clone carrying this TCR beta chain. Using immunoSEQ multiplex PCR, the repertoire was profiled, and TCRdb retains in-frame clones only, with some absent. Here the sample spans about 59,000 clones, approximately 92% being singletons. The V and J ends lost 1 base and 6 bases respectively, with 16 bases between them. The germline V gene has CDR1 MNHNS and CDR2 SASEGT. The CDR3 sequence is 16 residues long. This sample is part of a study of T cell responses to AZD1222 COVID-19 vaccine. This TCR derives from an adult who received the AZD1222 COVID-19 vaccine. The chain carries TRBV6-1 and TRBJ1-5; D unclear. The specimen was peripheral blood, collected 28 days after the second AZD1222 dose. The CDR3, as DNA: TGTGCCAGCAGTGAAGGCGGGATCCCCCGGGCTCAGCCCCAGCATTTT. Translation gives CASSEGGIPRAQPQHF.